These 10 T cell receptor beta chains originate from one sample sequenced in a study of beta chain features in type 1 diabetes. Whole-study results and caveats: In every one of the four CD4+ subsets, TCRB CDR3s were moderately but significantly shorter in Type 1 diabetes patients.

Their antigens remain unidentified. The isolated RNA, all of it, was reverse transcribed, so expressed TCRB transcripts were what got sequenced. Sequenced by immunoSEQ multiplex PCR; TCRdb stores in-frame clones only, minus some. The data contain some 660,000 clones, around 15% of them seen just once; the ten biggest clones take up roughly 0.04%. The source material was naive CD4+ T cells from blood. Source of these receptors: a man aged 18-30 years with type 1 diabetes.

This clone was detected only a few times. The V call is TRBV7-9, the J call TRBJ2-1; 8 bases line up with TRBD2. The CDR3 is made up of 15 amino acids. The germline V gene encodes CDR1 SEHNR and CDR2 FQNEAQ (reference sequence). Trimming cost V 5 bases and J 2 bases; bases outside gene matches: 5. In nucleotides, the CDR3 is TGTGCCAGCAGCATGGCTAGCGGGCCCTACAATGAGCAGTTCTTC. This translates into CASSMASGPYNEQFF.

This clone has only a few counts. This CDR3 reads CASSTGLPRYNEQFF. In DNA form, the CDR3 reads TGCGCCAGCAGTACGGGACTCCCAAGGTACAATGAGCAGTTCTTC. The chain couples TRBV4-1 to TRBJ2-1; weak D call: TRBD2 (6 bases). The germline V gene has CDR1 MGHRA and CDR2 YSYEKL. With 6 bases removed from V and 4 bases from J, the gap between germline ends came to 16 bases. This CDR3 is 15 amino acids long.

The rearrangement joins TRBV7-2 to TRBJ1-6; D ambiguous. Trimming stripped 1 base from V and 9 bases from J, with 7 bases between. CDR1 and CDR2 (germline): SGHTA, FQGNSA. CDR3 size: 13 residues. Here the CDR3 reads CASSLEAISPLHF. CDR3 bases: TGTGCCAGCAGCTTAGAGGCGATTTCACCCCTCCACTTT.

The genes are TRBV6-4 and TRBJ1-1; tentatively, D is TRBD1 (5 bases). CDR1 is MRHNA, CDR2 SNTAGT, per germline. V lost 6 bases and J 4 bases, leaving 12 bases between the germline ends. This CDR3 region has 13 residues. CDR3 region: CASRQEGVTEAFF. The CDR3 nucleotides read TGTGCCAGCAGACAGGAAGGGGTCACTGAAGCTTTCTTT.

This clone was counted between two and nine times. The chain couples TRBV5-1 to TRBJ2-1; 13 nucleotides align to TRBD2. The CDR3 consists of 16 residues. J was trimmed by 2 bases and V by 9 bases; bases with no gene match: 8. Germline values: CDR1 SGHRS, CDR2 YFSETQ. The CDR3 loop reads CATKITSGGAYNEQFF. CDR3 nucleotide sequence: TGCGCCACCAAGATAACTAGCGGGGGGGCCTACAATGAGCAGTTCTTC.

In the case of this clone: Other DNA sequences in the sample encode the same CDR3. V gene TRBV2 combines with J gene TRBJ2-5; no reliable D call. Looked up from germline, CDR1 is SNHLY and CDR2 is FYNNEI. V lost 0 bases and J 2 bases, leaving 7 bases between the germline ends. This CDR3 comprises 14 residues. CDR3 amino acids: CASSEASQQETQYF. The CDR3 nucleotides read TGTGCCAGCAGTGAAGCGTCACAGCAAGAGACCCAGTACTTC.

This chain connects TRBV9 to TRBJ2-5, with 7 bases aligning to TRBD1. J was trimmed by 7 bases and V by 0 bases; bases with no gene match: 6. CDR1 SGDLS and CDR2 YYNGEE come from the germline V gene. The CDR3 runs 14 residues. The CDR3 spells CASSVEGTGVTQYF. CDR3 bases: TGTGCCAGCAGCGTAGAGGGAACAGGGGTGACCCAGTACTTC.

This chain connects TRBV12-5 to TRBJ2-3, with 8 bases fitting TRBD1. There are 15 residues in the CDR3. J lost 1 base, V lost 6 bases, and 6 bases had no gene match. CDR1 is LGHNT, CDR2 FRNRAP, per germline. The CDR3 protein is CASGLDRGGTDTQYF. DNA for the CDR3: TGTGCTAGTGGCCTTGACAGGGGAGGCACAGATACGCAGTATTTT.

This clone was counted between two and nine times. The CDR3 loop reads CASSLGGTSYGEQFF. The CDR3 DNA reads TGTGCCAGCAGCTTAGGGGGGACTAGCTACGGCGAGCAGTTCTTC. The chain carries TRBV11-3 and TRBJ2-1; 9 bases are shared with TRBD2. Germline V gene data show CDR1 as SGHNT and CDR2 as YENEEA. J was trimmed by 10 bases and V by 1 base; bases with no gene match: 8. This CDR3 comprises 15 residues. Based on the CDR3 plus reference TRBV11-3 and TRBJ2-1, the full variable domain is EAGVVQSPRYKIIEKKQPVAFWCNPISGHNTLYWYLQNLGQGPELLIRYENEEAVDDSQLPKDRFSAERLKGVDSTLKIQPAELGDSAVYLCASSLGGTSYGEQFFGPGTRLTVL.

The V gene is TRBV14, the J gene TRBJ2-2, with D tentatively TRBD2 (6 bases). The CDR3 loop spans 15 amino acids. CDR1 is SGHDN, CDR2 FVKESK, per germline. V was trimmed by 3 bases and J by 7 bases, leaving 15 bases between them. CDR3: CASSQTRGVGGELFF. CDR3 DNA: TGTGCCAGCAGCCAGACTAGGGGAGTTGGCGGGGAGCTGTTTTTT.